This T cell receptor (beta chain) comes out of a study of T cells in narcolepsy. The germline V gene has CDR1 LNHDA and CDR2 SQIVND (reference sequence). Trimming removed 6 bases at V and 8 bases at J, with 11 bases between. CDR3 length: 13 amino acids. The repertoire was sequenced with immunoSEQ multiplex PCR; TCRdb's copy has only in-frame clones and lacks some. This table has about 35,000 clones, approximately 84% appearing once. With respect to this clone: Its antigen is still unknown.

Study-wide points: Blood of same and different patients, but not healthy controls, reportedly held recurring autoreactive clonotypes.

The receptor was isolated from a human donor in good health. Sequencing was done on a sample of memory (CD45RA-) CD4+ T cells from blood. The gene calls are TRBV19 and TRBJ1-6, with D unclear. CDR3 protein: CASRGQWDSPLHF. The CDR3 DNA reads TGTGCCAGTAGGGGCCAGTGGGATTCACCCCTCCACTTT.